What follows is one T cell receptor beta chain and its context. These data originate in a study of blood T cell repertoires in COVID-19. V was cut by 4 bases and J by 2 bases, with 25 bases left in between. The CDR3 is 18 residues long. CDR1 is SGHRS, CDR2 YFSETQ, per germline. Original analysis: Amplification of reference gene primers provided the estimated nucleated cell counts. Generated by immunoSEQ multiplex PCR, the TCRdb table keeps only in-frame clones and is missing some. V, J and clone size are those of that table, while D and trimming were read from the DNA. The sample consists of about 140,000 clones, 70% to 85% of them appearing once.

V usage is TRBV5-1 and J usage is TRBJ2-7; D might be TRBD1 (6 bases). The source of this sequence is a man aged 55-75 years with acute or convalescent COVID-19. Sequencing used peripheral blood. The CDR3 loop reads CASSRGPTGTPATYEQYF. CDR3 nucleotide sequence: TGCGCCAGCAGCCGCGGGCCCACAGGGACGCCGGCGACCTACGAGCAGTACTTC.